This TCR beta chain was sequenced in a study of OX40 agonist ivuxolimab in advanced cancers. The CDR3 length is 16 residues. Germline V gene data show CDR1 as MNHNY and CDR2 as SVGAGI (reference sequence). V lost 2 bases to trimming and J lost 9 bases, with 20 bases between them. TCRdb's copy holds only in-frame clones and misses some; the assay was immunoSEQ multiplex PCR. The table shows 69,000 or so clones, with over 65% occurring only once. This sequence originates from an adult with an advanced solid tumor such as melanoma, head and neck, liver or kidney cancer. The chain has TRBV6-6 and TRBJ2-1; D might be TRBD1 (6 bases). Sequenced material: CD4+ or CD8+ T cells sorted from blood, taken in a trial of the OX40 agonist ivuxolimab. The CDR3 DNA follows: TGTGCCAGCAGTTACGGGCAGGGGCAGGGGTCCGGTGAGCAGTTCTTC. Translating it yields CASSYGQGQGSGEQFF.